The T cell receptor (beta chain) under discussion was sequenced for a study of cytomegalovirus exposure and HLA in healthy donors. Study-level results: For most TCR beta V segments, an earlier analysis put the productive rate at about 90% or about 30% of the time. Clonal expansion was found to be greater in HLA-associated TCR beta chains than in equally common others in a later analysis. As a later analysis showed, a missense DCLRE1C variant was linked to trimming of TCR beta V- and J-genes.

The CDR3 contains 15 residues. The V end lost 7 bases, the J end lost 1 base, and 16 bases lay between the germline ends. Germline V gene sequence: CDR1 SGHVS, CDR2 FQNEAQ. The PCR contained 60 Vbeta and 13 Jbeta primers. Assay: immunoSEQ multiplex PCR; the TCRdb copy retains only in-frame clones and omits some. Reported are approximately 190,000 clones; the ten largest clones contain about 0.74%. In regard to this clone: Antigen unknown.

The sequence came from a boy between 10 and 17 years old in good health and CMV-seronegative. V gene TRBV7-8 combines with J gene TRBJ1-1, with TRBD1 as a possible D gene (5 bases). Sequenced: PBMCs. DNA for the CDR3: TGTGCCAGCACCAGACTCGACAGAGCGAACACTGAAGCTTTCTTT. Translation gives CASTRLDRANTEAFF.